This is a list of T cell receptor beta chains from one sample in a study of CXCR3-negative and CXCR3-positive naive CD8 T cells. From the 5' RACE reads, TCRdb lists one entry per CDR3 protein and no DNA. This sample contains about 89,000 distinct CDR3 sequences. Source material: naive CXCR3+ CD8+ T cells from blood. These receptors were taken from a human donor in good health. Some clones in this sample may be carry-over from other donors' samples. Each CDR3 is given with its conserved first and last residue.

V	length	J	CDR3
TRBV5-1	13	TRBJ2-5	CASSSRGLETQYF
TRBV5-1	14	TRBJ2-1	CASSLDGGLNEQFF
TRBV12-3/TRBV12-4	17	TRBJ1-5	CASSSLRDRGGNQPQHF
TRBV11-2	17	TRBJ2-1	CASSPLTRGTSYNEQFF
TRBV24-1	15	TRBJ2-1	CATSDFSDSYNEQFF
TRBV7-8	16	TRBJ1-6	CASSLYRTLYNSPLHF
TRBV6-6	16	TRBJ1-5	CASSYLGQPSGGAQHF
TRBV6-2/TRBV6-3	16	TRBJ2-3	CASSYGRGGATDTQYF
TRBV7-2	18	TRBJ2-2	CASSHRTSGWSNTGELFF
TRBV5-4	17	TRBJ2-1	CASSSGTSVTAYNEQFF
TRBV6-2/TRBV6-3	15	TRBJ2-4	CASGNTGYAKNIQYF
TRBV7-8	12	TRBJ1-5	CASSGTNQPQHF
TRBV7-9	13	TRBJ2-5	CASSYSVRETQYF
TRBV15	16	TRBJ2-1	CATSISSGTSYNEQFF
TRBV7-9	16	TRBJ2-1	CASSPNLAGGANEQFF
TRBV28	15	TRBJ2-3	CASSFLVPNSDTQYF
TRBV28	13	TRBJ1-1	CASQEWANTEAFF
TRBV20-1	14	TRBJ2-5	CSASPPNGGETQYF
TRBV4-1	16	TRBJ1-6	CASSQEPDRGSSPLHF
TRBV24-1	14	TRBJ2-3	CATSSGFGTDTQYF
TRBV5-1	13	TRBJ2-7	CASSWGQDYEQYF
TRBV5-6	17	TRBJ2-1	CASSRPVRFSLVPEQFF
TRBV4-2	17	TRBJ2-2	CASSQGAGQADTGELFF
TRBV4-2	16	TRBJ2-1	CASSQVGVGDYNEQFF
TRBV14	14	TRBJ2-5	CASSRGTEQETQYF
TRBV5-5	15	TRBJ1-4	CASSWGDLGGEKLFF
TRBV7-9	14	TRBJ2-7	CASSSTDRAYEQYF
TRBV30	12	TRBJ2-7	CAWSTTAGEQYF
TRBV6-4	13	TRBJ2-1	CASSQGEYNEQFF